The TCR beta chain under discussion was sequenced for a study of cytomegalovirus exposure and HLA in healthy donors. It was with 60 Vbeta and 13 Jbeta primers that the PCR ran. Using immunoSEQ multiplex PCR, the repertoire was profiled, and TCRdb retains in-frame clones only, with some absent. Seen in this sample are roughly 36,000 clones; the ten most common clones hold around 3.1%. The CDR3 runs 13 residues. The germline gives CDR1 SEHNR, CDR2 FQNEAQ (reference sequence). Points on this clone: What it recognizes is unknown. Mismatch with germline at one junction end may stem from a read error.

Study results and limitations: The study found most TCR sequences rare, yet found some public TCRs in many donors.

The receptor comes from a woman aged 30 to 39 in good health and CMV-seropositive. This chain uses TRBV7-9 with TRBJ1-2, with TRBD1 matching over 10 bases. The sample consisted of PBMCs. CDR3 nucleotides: TGTGCCAGCAGCCACCGGGACAGGGGTCGTTTAGCCTTC. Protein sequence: CASSHRDRGRLAF.